This TCR beta chain was sequenced in a study of shared clonotypes between healthy human individuals. As for the study in general: Those who served as donors were a couple of women and a few men between the ages of 18 and 49. Findings and limits, study-wide: When naive CD4 clonotypes were compared across several donors, approximately 5% were shared. The sole specimen, blood, was sampled, and tissue repertoires likely differ.

Donors comprised only Caucasian adults living in Nashville, Tennessee. As regards this clone: The antigen is not known.

TCRdb keeps only in-frame clones here, not all; method: immunoSEQ multiplex PCR. The sample holds roughly 1.5 million clones, approximately 98% seen once. This CDR3 spans 13 amino acids. V lost 5 bases and J 3 bases, leaving 10 bases between the germline ends. Germline-derived CDR1 and CDR2 are SNHLY and FYNNEI. The TCR comes from a man younger than 40 in good health. V usage is TRBV2 and J usage is TRBJ2-5, with D unresolved. Sequenced input: naive CD4+ T cells sorted from blood. Described subset: CD45RA+ positively selected. The CDR3 nucleotides read TGTGCCAGCAGTTTGGAGAGAGAAGAGACCCAGTACTTC. Its translation is CASSLEREETQYF. The full variable domain, its missing parts supplied by reference TRBV2 and TRBJ2-5, is EPEVTQTPSHQVTQMGQEVILRCVPISNHLYFYWYRQILGQKVEFLVSFYNNEISEKSEIFDDQFSVERPDGSNFTLKIRSTKLEDSAMYFCASSLEREETQYFGPGTRLLVL.